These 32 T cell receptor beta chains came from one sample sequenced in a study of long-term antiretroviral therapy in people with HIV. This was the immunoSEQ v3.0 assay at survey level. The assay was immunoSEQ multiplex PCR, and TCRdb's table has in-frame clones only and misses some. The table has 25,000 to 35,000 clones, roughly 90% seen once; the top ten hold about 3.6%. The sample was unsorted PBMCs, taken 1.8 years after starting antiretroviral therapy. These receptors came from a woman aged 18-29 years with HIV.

The CDR3 DNA follows: TGTGCCAGCAGTTCGGGACTAGCGGGGTACAATGAGCAGTTCTTC. Translating gives CASSSGLAGYNEQFF. The rearrangement joins TRBV7-3 to TRBJ2-1; TRBD2 matches at 13 bases. V lost 6 bases to trimming and J lost 4 bases; unmatched junction nucleotides: 3. Germline-derived CDR1 and CDR2 are SGHTA and FQGTGA. There are 15 residues in the CDR3.

The CDR3 protein is CASSELPPDTQYF. In DNA, the CDR3 is TGTGCCAGCAGTGAACTCCCTCCAGATACGCAGTATTTT. The chain carries TRBV2 and TRBJ2-3; no definite D call. Germline CDR1 is SNHLY and CDR2 is FYNNEI. V lost 2 bases to trimming and J lost 4 bases, with 7 bases between them. This CDR3 region has 13 residues.

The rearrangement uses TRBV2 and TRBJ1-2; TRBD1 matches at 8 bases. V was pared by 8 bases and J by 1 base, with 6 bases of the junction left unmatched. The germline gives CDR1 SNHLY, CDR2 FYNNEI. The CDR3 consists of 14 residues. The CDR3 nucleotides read TGTGCCAGCTCCACAGGGGGGAGTAACTATGGCTACACCTTC. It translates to CASSTGGSNYGYTF.

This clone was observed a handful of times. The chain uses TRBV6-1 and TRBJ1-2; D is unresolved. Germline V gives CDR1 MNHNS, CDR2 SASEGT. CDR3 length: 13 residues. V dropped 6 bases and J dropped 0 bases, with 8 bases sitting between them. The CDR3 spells CASRPGANYGYTF. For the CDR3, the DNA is TGTGCCAGCAGGCCGGGCGCTAACTATGGCTACACCTTC.

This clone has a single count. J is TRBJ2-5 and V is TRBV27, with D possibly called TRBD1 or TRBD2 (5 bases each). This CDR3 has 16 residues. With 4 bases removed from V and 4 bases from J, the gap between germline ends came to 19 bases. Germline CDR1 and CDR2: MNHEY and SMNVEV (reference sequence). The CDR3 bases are TGTGCCAGCAGTTCCCAACCCGGGACCCCTCGAGAGACCCAGTACTTC. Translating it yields CASSSQPGTPRETQYF.

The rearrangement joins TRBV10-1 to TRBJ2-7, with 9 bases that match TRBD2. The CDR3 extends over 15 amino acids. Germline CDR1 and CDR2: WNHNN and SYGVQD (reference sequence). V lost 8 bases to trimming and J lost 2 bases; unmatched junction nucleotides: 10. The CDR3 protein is CASEGREGPTYEQYF. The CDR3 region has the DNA TGCGCCAGCGAGGGGCGGGAGGGCCCCACCTACGAGCAGTACTTC.

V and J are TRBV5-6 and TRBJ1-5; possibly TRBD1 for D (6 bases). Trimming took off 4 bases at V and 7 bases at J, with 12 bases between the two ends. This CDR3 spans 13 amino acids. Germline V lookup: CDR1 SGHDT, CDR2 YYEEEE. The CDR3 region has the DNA TGTGCCAGCAGCGCTGGGGGGGGCCAGCCCCAGCATTTT. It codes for CASSAGGGQPQHF. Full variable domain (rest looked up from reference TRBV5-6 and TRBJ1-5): DAGVTQSPTHLIKTRGQQVTLRCSPKSGHDTVSWYQQALGQGPQFIFQYYEEEERQRGNFPDRFSGHQFPNYSSELNVNALLLGDSALYLCASSAGGGQPQHFGDGTRLSIL.

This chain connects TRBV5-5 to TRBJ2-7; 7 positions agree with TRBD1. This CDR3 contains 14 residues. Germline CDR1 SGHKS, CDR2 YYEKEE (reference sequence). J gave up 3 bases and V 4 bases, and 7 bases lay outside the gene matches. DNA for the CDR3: TGTGCCAGCAGCCCGGGACAGAAGATCTACGAGCAGTACTTC. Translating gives CASSPGQKIYEQYF.

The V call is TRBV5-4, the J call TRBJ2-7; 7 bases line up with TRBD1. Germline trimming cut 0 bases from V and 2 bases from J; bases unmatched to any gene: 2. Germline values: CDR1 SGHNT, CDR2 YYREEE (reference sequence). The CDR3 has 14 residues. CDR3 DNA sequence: TGTGCCAGCAGCTTGGGTCAGGGGGCCTACGAGCAGTACTTC. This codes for CASSLGQGAYEQYF.

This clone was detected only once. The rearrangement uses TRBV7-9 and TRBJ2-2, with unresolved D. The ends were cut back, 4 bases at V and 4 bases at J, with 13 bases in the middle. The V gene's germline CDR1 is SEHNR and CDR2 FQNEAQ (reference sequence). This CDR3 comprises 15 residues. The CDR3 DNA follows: TGTGCCAGCAGCTCCCCGAACAGACTCACCGGGGAGCTGTTTTTT. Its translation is CASSSPNRLTGELFF.

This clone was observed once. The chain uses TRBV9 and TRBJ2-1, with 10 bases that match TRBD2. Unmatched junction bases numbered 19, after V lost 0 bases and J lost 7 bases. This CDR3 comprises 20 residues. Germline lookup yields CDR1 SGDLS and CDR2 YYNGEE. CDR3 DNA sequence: TGTGCCAGCAGCGTAGCCTTCCTGGGGAGCGGGAGGGCCCTTGAGAATGAGCAGTTCTTC. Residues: CASSVAFLGSGRALENEQFF. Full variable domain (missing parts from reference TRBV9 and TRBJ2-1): DSGVTQTPKHLITATGQRVTLRCSPRSGDLSVYWYQQSLDQGLQFLIQYYNGEERAKGNILERFSAQQFPDLHSELNLSSLELGDSALYFCASSVAFLGSGRALENEQFFGPGTRLTVL.

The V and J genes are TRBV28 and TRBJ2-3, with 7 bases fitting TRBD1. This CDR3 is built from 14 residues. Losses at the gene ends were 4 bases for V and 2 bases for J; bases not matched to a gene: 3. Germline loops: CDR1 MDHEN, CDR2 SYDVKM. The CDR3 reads CASSSGQATDTQYF. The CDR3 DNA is TGTGCCAGCAGTTCTGGACAGGCCACAGATACGCAGTATTTT. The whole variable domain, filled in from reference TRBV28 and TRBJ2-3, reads DVKVTQSSRYLVKRTGEKVFLECVQDMDHENMFWYRQDPGLGLRLIYFSYDVKMKEKGDIPEGYSVSREKKERFSLILESASTNQTSMYLCASSSGQATDTQYFGPGTRLTVL.

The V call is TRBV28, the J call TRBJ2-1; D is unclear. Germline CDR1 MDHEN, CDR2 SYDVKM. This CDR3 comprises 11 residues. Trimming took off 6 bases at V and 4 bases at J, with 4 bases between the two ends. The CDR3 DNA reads TGTGCCAGCAGCGCATACAATGAGCAGTTCTTC. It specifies CASSAYNEQFF.

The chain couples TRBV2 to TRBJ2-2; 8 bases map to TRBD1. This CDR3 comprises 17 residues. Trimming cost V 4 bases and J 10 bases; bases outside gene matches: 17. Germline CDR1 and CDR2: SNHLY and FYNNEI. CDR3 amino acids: CASSGPVDRVAPVELFF. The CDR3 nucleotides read TGTGCCAGCAGTGGACCCGTGGACAGGGTAGCACCGGTGGAGCTGTTTTTT.

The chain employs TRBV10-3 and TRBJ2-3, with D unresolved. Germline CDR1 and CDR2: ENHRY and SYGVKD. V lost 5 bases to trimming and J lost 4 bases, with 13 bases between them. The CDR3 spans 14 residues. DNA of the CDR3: TGTGCCATCAGTCTGACATCAGAGGCAGATACGCAGTATTTT. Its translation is CAISLTSEADTQYF.

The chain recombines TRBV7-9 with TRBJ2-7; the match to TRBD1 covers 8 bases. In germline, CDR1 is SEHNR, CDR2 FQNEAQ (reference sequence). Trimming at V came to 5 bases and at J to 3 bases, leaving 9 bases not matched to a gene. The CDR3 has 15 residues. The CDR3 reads CASSPMTGESYEQYF. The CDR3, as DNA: TGTGCCAGCAGCCCAATGACAGGGGAGAGCTACGAGCAGTACTTC.

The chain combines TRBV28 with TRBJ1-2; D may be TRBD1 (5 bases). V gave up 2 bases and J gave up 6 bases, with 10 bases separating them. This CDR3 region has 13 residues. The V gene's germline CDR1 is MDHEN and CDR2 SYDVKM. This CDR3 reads CASSLGRANGYTF. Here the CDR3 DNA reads TGTGCCAGCAGTTTAGGCAGGGCTAATGGCTACACCTTC.

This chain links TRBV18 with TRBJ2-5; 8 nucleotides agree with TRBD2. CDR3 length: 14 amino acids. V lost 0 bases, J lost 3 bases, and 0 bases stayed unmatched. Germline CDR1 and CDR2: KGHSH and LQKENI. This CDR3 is CASSPPSGEETQYF. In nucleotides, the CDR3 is TGTGCCAGCTCACCACCTAGCGGGGAAGAGACCCAGTACTTC. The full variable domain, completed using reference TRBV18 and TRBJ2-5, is NAGVMQNPRHLVRRRGQEARLRCSPMKGHSHVYWYRQLPEEGLKFMVYLQKENIIDESGMPKERFSAEFPKEGPSILRIQQVVRGDSAAYFCASSPPSGEETQYFGPGTRLLVL.

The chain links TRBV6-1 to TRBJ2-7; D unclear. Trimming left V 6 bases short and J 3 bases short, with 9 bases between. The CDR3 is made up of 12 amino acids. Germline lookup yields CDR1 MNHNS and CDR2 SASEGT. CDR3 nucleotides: TGTGCCAGCAGCCCCTCAGTCTACGAGCAGTACTTC. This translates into CASSPSVYEQYF.

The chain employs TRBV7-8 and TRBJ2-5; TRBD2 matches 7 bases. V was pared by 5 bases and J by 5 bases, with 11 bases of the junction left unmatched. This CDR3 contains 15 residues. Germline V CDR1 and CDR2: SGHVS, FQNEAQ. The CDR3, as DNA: TGTGCCAGCAGCCCCCAACGACTAGCAGGGGAGACCCAGTACTTC. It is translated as CASSPQRLAGETQYF.

This chain's CDR3 is CASSPPGQTFYEQYF. CDR3 bases: TGTGCCAGCAGCCCTCCGGGACAGACTTTTTACGAGCAGTACTTC. The rearrangement joins TRBV28 to TRBJ2-7; the match to TRBD1 covers 7 bases. This CDR3 contains 15 residues. Germline V gives CDR1 MDHEN, CDR2 SYDVKM. After removal of 6 bases from V and 4 bases from J, the junction contained 12 bases not matched to a gene.

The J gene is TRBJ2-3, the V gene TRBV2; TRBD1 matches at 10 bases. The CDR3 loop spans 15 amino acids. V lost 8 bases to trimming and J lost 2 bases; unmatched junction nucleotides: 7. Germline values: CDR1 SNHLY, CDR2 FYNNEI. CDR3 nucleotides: TGTGCCAGCGGCCGGGACAGGGGATACACAGATACGCAGTATTTT. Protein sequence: CASGRDRGYTDTQYF.

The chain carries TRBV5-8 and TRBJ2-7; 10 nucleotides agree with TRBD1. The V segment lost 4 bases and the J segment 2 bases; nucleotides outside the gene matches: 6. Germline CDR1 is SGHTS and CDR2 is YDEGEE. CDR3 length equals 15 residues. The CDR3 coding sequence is TGTGCCAGCAGCCTGGGACAGGGGCGAACCTACGAGCAGTACTTC. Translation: CASSLGQGRTYEQYF.

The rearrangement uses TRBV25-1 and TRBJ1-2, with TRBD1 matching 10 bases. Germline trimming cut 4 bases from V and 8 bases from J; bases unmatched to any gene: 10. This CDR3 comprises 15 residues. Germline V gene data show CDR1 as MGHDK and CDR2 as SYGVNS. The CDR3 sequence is CASSGDRGVSMGYTF. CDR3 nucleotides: TGTGCCAGCAGTGGGGACAGGGGCGTTTCTATGGGCTACACCTTC.

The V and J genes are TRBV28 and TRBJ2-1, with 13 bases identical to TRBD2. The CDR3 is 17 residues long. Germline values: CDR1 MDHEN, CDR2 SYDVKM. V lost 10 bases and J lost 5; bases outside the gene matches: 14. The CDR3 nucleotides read TGTGCCATCTTTTCCCCGGGACTAGCGGGATCAAACAATGAGCAGTTCTTC. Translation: CAIFSPGLAGSNNEQFF. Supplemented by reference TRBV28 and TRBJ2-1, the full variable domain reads DVKVTQSSRYLVKRTGEKVFLECVQDMDHENMFWYRQDPGLGLRLIYFSYDVKMKEKGDIPEGYSVSREKKERFSLILESASTNQTSMYLCAIFSPGLAGSNNEQFFGPGTRLTVL.

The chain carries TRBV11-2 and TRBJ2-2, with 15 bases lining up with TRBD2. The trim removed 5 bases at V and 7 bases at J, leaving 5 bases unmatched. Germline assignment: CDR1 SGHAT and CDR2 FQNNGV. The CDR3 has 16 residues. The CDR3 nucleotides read TGTGCCAGCAGCCGGACTAGCGGGAGGGGGAGCGGGGAGCTGTTTTTT. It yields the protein CASSRTSGRGSGELFF.

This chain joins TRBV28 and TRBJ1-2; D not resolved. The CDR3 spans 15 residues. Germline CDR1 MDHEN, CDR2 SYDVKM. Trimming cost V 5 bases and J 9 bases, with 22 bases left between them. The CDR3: CASSPATGPRARYTF. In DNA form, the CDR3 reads TGTGCCAGCAGTCCAGCGACGGGTCCCCGGGCGCGCTACACCTTC.

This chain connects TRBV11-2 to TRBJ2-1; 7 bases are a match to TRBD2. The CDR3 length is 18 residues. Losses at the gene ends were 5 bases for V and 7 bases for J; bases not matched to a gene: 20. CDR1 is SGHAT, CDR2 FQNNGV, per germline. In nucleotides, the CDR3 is TGTGCCAGCAGCCACCGTGAGCCCTGGGCGGGAGATGGAAATGAGCAGTTCTTC. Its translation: CASSHREPWAGDGNEQFF.

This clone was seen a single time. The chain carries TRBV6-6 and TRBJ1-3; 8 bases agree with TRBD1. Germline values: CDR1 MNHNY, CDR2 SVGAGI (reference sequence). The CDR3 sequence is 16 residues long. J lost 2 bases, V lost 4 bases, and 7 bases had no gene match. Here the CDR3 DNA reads TGTGCCAGCAGTTCACTGGGACAGGACCCTGGAAACACCATATATTTT. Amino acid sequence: CASSSLGQDPGNTIYF.

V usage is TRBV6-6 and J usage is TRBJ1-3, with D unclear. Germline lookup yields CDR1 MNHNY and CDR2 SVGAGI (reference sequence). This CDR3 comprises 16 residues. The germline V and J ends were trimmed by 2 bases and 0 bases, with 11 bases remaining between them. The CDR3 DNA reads TGTGCCAGCAGTTACCCCACAGAATTCTCTGGAAACACCATATATTTT. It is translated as CASSYPTEFSGNTIYF.

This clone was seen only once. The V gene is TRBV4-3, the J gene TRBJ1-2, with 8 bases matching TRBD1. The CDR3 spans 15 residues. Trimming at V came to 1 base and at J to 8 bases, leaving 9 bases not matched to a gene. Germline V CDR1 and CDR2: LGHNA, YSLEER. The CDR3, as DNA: TGCGCCAGCAGCCAAGCTGACAGGGGATCTACCGGCTACACCTTC. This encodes CASSQADRGSTGYTF.

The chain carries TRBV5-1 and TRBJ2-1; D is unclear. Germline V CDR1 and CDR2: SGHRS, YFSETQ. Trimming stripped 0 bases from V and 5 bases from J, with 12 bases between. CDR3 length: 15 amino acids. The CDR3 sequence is CASSLGGEVHNEQFF. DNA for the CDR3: TGCGCCAGCAGCTTGGGTGGCGAAGTCCACAATGAGCAGTTCTTC.